Given below is one T cell receptor (beta chain) in context. The antigen is not known. What made the TCR beta cDNA was 5'RACE template switching with UMIs. TCRdb derives one entry per CDR3 protein from the 5' RACE reads, leaving out DNA. The sample table includes some 150,000 distinct CDR3 sequences. This entry is derived from a study of T cells expressing NK-cell markers. The study, taken as a whole, reports: The share of CD8+ T cells held by dominant NKG2C+ clonotypes was about 1.0-7.5% in roughly 6 donors. Dominance of the CD3+CD56-NKG2C+ fraction by these clonotypes also held in several donors. Certain NKG2C+ T cell clones were expanded, and their HCMV specificity remained unclear.

The specimen was blood T cells: a sorted CD56 or NKG2C T cell subset, CD4+ or CD8+ T cells, or bulk PBMC T cells (not recorded which). The receptor comes from a young man in good health.

CDR3 amino acids: CASWTGDNYGYTF. The V call is TRBV9, the J call TRBJ1-2; TCRdb reports TRBD1, a call that lacks DNA to check it against. The CDR3 length is 13 residues. Germline loops: CDR1 SGDLS, CDR2 YYNGEE.